The clone carrying this T cell receptor beta chain was detected a few times. The antigen is undetermined. These data originate in a study of brain T cells in children with intractable seizures. Study-wide results and limits: HCMV serostatus was not known, and viral specificity came from CDR3 similarity only.

Profiled with immunoSEQ multiplex PCR; TCRdb holds only in-frame clones, not every one. The sample lists 340,000 or so clones, nearly 95% occurring once. Regarding time point: blood from clinic visit 5 months post-surgery; TSC patient then seizure free. Sequencing was limited to surgery cases with top T cell transcript signatures in brain tissue. Before surgery, patients took at least one anti-epileptic drug. The CDR3 spans 14 residues. Trimming removed 5 bases from V and 2 bases from J; junction bases left unmatched: 4. Germline CDR1 and CDR2: ENHRY and SYGVKD. The source material was peripheral blood, sampled 4 to 5 months after surgery. This receptor was identified in a boy less than two years old with tuberous sclerosis and intractable seizures. This chain connects TRBV10-3 to TRBJ2-7; 9 bases match TRBD2. The CDR3 DNA is TGTGCCATCAGTACTAGCGGGCCAACCTACGAGCAGTACTTC. Protein sequence: CAISTSGPTYEQYF.